Listed here are 32 T cell receptor beta chains from one sample, sequenced in a study of shared clonotypes between healthy human individuals (dated by TCRdb to the early 2020s). CD8 naive samples were obtained by positive selection for CCR7 among CD45RO-negative cells, yielding a CD45RA+CCR7+ population from which TemRA cells were excluded. The method behind the library was the immunoSEQ multiplex PCR assay. Held by TCRdb, this immuneACCESS table contains in-frame sequences only and omits some clones. Under half of the omission traces to an unresolved V gene where checked; the cause of the rest is unknown. This sample comprises 2 million or so clones, approximately 94% of them detected only once. The ten largest account for roughly 1% of the sample. Sequenced sample: naive CD8+ T cells sorted from blood. According to the study, the label for this sample's cell subset or site signals: CD45RA+CCR7+. The receptors derive from a man between 18 and 29 years old in good health.

The rearrangement uses TRBV6-1 and TRBJ1-2; no firm D call. From germline, CDR1 is MNHNS and CDR2 SASEGT. This CDR3 contains 13 residues. Trimming left V 2 bases short and J 5 bases short, with 9 bases between. In nucleotides, the CDR3 is TGTGCCAGCAGTGAATGGCCGCCATATGGCTACACCTTC. Amino acid sequence: CASSEWPPYGYTF.

This clone was detected only once. This chain links TRBV7-2 with TRBJ1-5; D not certain. The CDR3 has 13 residues. Trimming cost V 5 bases and J 5 bases, with 10 bases left between them. Germline assignment: CDR1 SGHTA and CDR2 FQGNSA. CDR3 DNA sequence: TGTGCCAGCAGCCATCCCCCCGATCAGCCCCAGCATTTT. Its protein is CASSHPPDQPQHF.

The CDR3 DNA is TGTGCCAGCAGTGCAAACCCGGACTTCTACGAGCAGTACTTC. Residues: CASSANPDFYEQYF. The chain joins TRBV25-1 to TRBJ2-7; D perhaps matches TRBD2 (5 bases). The CDR3 loop spans 14 amino acids. V lost 4 bases, J lost 3 bases, and 13 bases lay in between. CDR1 is MGHDK and CDR2 is SYGVNS in the germline V gene.

The chain recombines TRBV6-6 with TRBJ1-5; D uncertain. V dropped 6 bases and J dropped 1 base, with 10 bases sitting between them. The CDR3 spans 14 residues. Germline CDR1 MNHNY, CDR2 SVGAGI (reference sequence). The CDR3 reads CASSLGISNQPQHF. DNA of the CDR3: TGTGCCAGCAGCCTGGGGATAAGCAATCAGCCCCAGCATTTT.

This chain connects TRBV30 to TRBJ1-6; D gene uncertain. The germline V gene encodes CDR1 GTSNPN and CDR2 SVGIG (reference sequence). Trimming removed 3 bases at V and 9 bases at J, with 15 bases between. The length of the CDR3 is 14 residues. This CDR3 is CAWSWEELGSPLHF. CDR3 in DNA: TGTGCCTGGAGCTGGGAAGAACTAGGTTCACCCCTCCACTTT.

CDR3 coding DNA: TGTGCCAGCAGTATCACAGGGGGAGAGTACGAGCAGTACTTC. It is translated as CASSITGGEYEQYF. The J gene is TRBJ2-7, the V gene TRBV6-5, with 8 bases fitting TRBD1. The CDR3 is 14 residues long. Trimming cost V 5 bases and J 4 bases; bases outside gene matches: 7. Per germline, CDR1 MNHEY and CDR2 SVGAGI.

The chain carries TRBV21-1 and TRBJ2-2. TRBV21-1 is designated a pseudogene. The CDR3 is 14 amino acids. The CDR3 is CASSKSENTGELFF. For the CDR3, the DNA is TGTGCCAGCAGCAAATCGGAGAACACCGGGGAGCTGTTTTTT.

The chain couples TRBV6-1 to TRBJ2-2, with TRBD2 matching over 12 bases. CDR1 is MNHNS, CDR2 SASEGT, per germline. This CDR3 region has 15 residues. The trim removed 4 bases at V and 6 bases at J, leaving 3 bases unmatched. The CDR3 loop reads CASSVGTSGPGELFF. The CDR3 region has the DNA TGTGCCAGCAGTGTAGGGACTAGCGGGCCCGGGGAGCTGTTTTTT.

The chain recombines TRBV7-6 with TRBJ2-7; 9 nucleotides match TRBD1. Germline values: CDR1 SGHVS, CDR2 FNYEAQ. CDR3 size: 15 residues. V lost 2 bases to trimming and J lost 5 bases; unmatched junction nucleotides: 7. CDR3 nucleotides: TGTGCCAGCAGCTTATCCGGGACAGGGTTCGACGAGCAGTACTTC. It codes for CASSLSGTGFDEQYF.

In its sample, this clone was seen once. The same CDR3 also results from other DNA sequences found in this sample. This sequence joins TRBV7-9 and TRBJ2-2; 10 positions match TRBD2. Germline assignment: CDR1 SEHNR and CDR2 FQNEAQ (reference sequence). V lost 1 base and J lost 1; bases outside the gene matches: 0. This CDR3 region has 16 residues. CDR3 sequence: CASSLGLAGNTGELFF. The CDR3, as DNA: TGTGCCAGCAGCTTAGGACTAGCGGGGAACACCGGGGAGCTGTTTTTT. Together with reference TRBV7-9 and TRBJ2-2, the CDR3 gives the full variable domain: DTGVSQNPRHKITKRGQNVTFRCDPISEHNRLYWYRQTLGQGPEFLTYFQNEAQLEKSRLLSDRFSAERPKGSFSTLEIQRTEQGDSAMYLCASSLGLAGNTGELFFGEGSRLTVL.

The V and J genes are TRBV27 and TRBJ1-4, with D possibly being TRBD1 (6 bases). V shed 5 bases and J shed 5 bases, with 18 bases lying between them. In germline, CDR1 is MNHEY, CDR2 SMNVEV (reference sequence). The CDR3 totals 16 residues. The CDR3 sequence: CASSPSLQGLNEKLFF. CDR3 DNA sequence: TGTGCCAGCAGTCCAAGCCTACAGGGCTTGAATGAAAAACTGTTTTTT.

V gene TRBV28 combines with J gene TRBJ2-5; D unresolved. CDR3 length equals 12 residues. CDR1 is MDHEN, CDR2 SYDVKM, per germline. The V end was cut by 8 bases, the J end by 3 bases, with 10 bases between. The CDR3 reads CASSPGEETQYF. The CDR3 DNA is TGTGCCAGCTCTCCCGGAGAAGAGACCCAGTACTTC.

The V call is TRBV7-6, the J call TRBJ2-7; 11 bases agree with TRBD1. The junction had 6 bases not matched to a gene; V was cut back by 5 bases and J by 3 bases. The CDR3 totals 15 residues. Per the germline V gene, CDR1 is SGHVS and CDR2 is FNYEAQ. As DNA, the CDR3 is TGTGCCAGCAGCACGGACAGGGGGCCTGTCTACGAGCAGTACTTC. Protein product: CASSTDRGPVYEQYF.

This chain joins TRBV4-1 and TRBJ1-1, with TRBD1 matching 8 bases. The CDR3 spans 12 residues. V gave up 5 bases and J gave up 10 bases; unmatched junction bases: 6. Germline V gives CDR1 MGHRA, CDR2 YSYEKL. CDR3 DNA sequence: TGCGCCAGCAGCAAGACAGGGGAGGGAGCTTTCTTT. Amino acid sequence: CASSKTGEGAFF.

This clone appeared a single time. This chain uses TRBV4-3 with TRBJ2-7; 9 positions agree with TRBD2. CDR1 is LGHNA and CDR2 is YSLEER in the germline V gene. V shed 1 base, J shed 2 bases, and the junction held 9 bases outside the gene matches. The CDR3 sequence is 17 residues long. CDR3 loop: CASSQAFTSGFPYEQYF. As DNA, the CDR3 is TGCGCCAGCAGCCAAGCTTTTACTAGCGGGTTTCCCTACGAGCAGTACTTC.

The chain has TRBV7-9 and TRBJ1-5; a weak D match, TRBD1 (6 bases). Trimming left V 1 base short and J 1 base short, with 8 bases between. CDR1 SEHNR and CDR2 FQNEAQ come from the germline V gene (reference sequence). CDR3 length: 15 amino acids. The DNA of the CDR3 is TGTGCCAGCAGCTTAGTGGGGGCGAGCAATCAGCCCCAGCATTTT. Translation: CASSLVGASNQPQHF.

The J gene is TRBJ2-7, the V gene TRBV11-2; unclear D gene. CDR3 length: 14 amino acids. V lost 4 bases and J 1 base, leaving 11 bases between the germline ends. Germline V gene lookup returns CDR1 SGHAT and CDR2 FQNNGV. DNA of the CDR3: TGTGCCAGCAGCTCAAGTGGGCCTTCCTACGAGCAGTACTTC. Protein product: CASSSSGPSYEQYF.

The chain recombines TRBV29-1 with TRBJ1-1; 7 bases are a match to TRBD1. Trimming took 7 bases from V and 6 from J; bases not matched to a gene: 5. The CDR3 is 11 residues long. The germline CDR1 and CDR2 sequences are SQVTM and ANQGSEA. This chain's CDR3 is CSARGVSEAFF. CDR3 sequence (DNA): TGCAGCGCCAGGGGGGTTTCTGAAGCTTTCTTT.

The V and J genes are TRBV19 and TRBJ1-1; D unclear. Germline values: CDR1 LNHDA, CDR2 SQIVND (reference sequence). The CDR3 loop spans 14 amino acids. Trimming removed 2 bases at V and 5 bases at J, with 12 bases between. CDR3 in DNA: TGTGCCAGTAGTATATTTCGTGACGGAACTGAAGCTTTCTTT. This encodes CASSIFRDGTEAFF.

The chain is built from TRBV27 and TRBJ2-7, with D perhaps TRBD2 (6 bases). The ends were cut back, 5 bases at V and 3 bases at J, with 20 bases in the middle. The CDR3 contains 16 residues. The germline V gene has CDR1 MNHEY and CDR2 SMNVEV (reference sequence). The CDR3 coding sequence is TGTGCCAGCAGTCCTTCCCTAGCGACAGTCCACTACGAGCAGTACTTC. Amino acids: CASSPSLATVHYEQYF.

As to this clone: This may come from a read error, since a much larger clone is one base off. Other DNA variants within this sample encode the same CDR3. The chain has TRBV27 and TRBJ2-7; D is undetermined. The CDR3 contains 11 residues. Trimming cost V 4 bases and J 4 bases, with 5 bases left between them. CDR1 and CDR2 (germline): MNHEY, SMNVEV (reference sequence). The CDR3 DNA is TGTGCCAGCAGTTCCTCTTACGAGCAGTACTTC. It codes for CASSSSYEQYF.

On this clone: Other nucleotide sequences from this sample produce the same CDR3. The gene calls are TRBV13 and TRBJ2-1; unclear D gene. Trimming took off 5 bases at V and 6 bases at J, with 5 bases between the two ends. Germline CDR1 reads PRHDT; CDR2 reads FYEKMQ (reference sequence). This CDR3 region has 11 residues. As DNA, the CDR3 is TGTGCCAGCAGCCTCAGCAATGAGCAGTTCTTC. Protein: CASSLSNEQFF. Full variable domain (remainder filled in from reference TRBV13 and TRBJ2-1): AAGVIQSPRHLIKEKRETATLKCYPIPRHDTVYWYQQGPGQDPQFLISFYEKMQSDKGSIPDRFSAQQFSDYHSELNMSSLELGDSALYFCASSLSNEQFFGPGTRLTVL.

This clone appeared a single time. Written as DNA, the CDR3 is TGTGCCAGCACCCGGAGGGGTGGTGGTCACTATGGCTACACCTTC. Amino acids: CASTRRGGGHYGYTF. The genes are TRBV27 and TRBJ1-2; TRBD1 is a possible D gene (5 bases). This CDR3 is built from 15 residues. Germline loops: CDR1 MNHEY, CDR2 SMNVEV (reference sequence). V was clipped by 7 bases and J by 3 bases, with 18 bases between them.

This clone was detected once. The genes are TRBV12-5 and TRBJ2-2; no clear D. Germline CDR1 and CDR2: LGHNT and FRNRAP. The CDR3 sequence is 18 residues long. Deletions cut 1 base from V and 3 bases from J, with 18 bases between. The CDR3: CASGLADPDGPHTGELFF. CDR3 coding DNA: TGTGCTAGTGGTTTGGCCGACCCGGACGGACCCCACACCGGGGAGCTGTTTTTT.

The CDR3, as DNA: TGCAGCGTGAGGGGGACACCCGATCTCTCCTACGAGCAGTACTTC. Its protein is CSVRGTPDLSYEQYF. V and J are TRBV29-1 and TRBJ2-7; tentatively, D is TRBD1 (6 bases). V lost 6 bases and J 0 bases, leaving 18 bases between the germline ends. The CDR3 spans 15 residues. Germline-derived CDR1 and CDR2 are SQVTM and ANQGSEA.

This chain links TRBV28 with TRBJ2-7; 8 nucleotides agree with TRBD1. The CDR3 loop spans 13 amino acids. CDR1 and CDR2 from the germline V gene are MDHEN and SYDVKM. V dropped 6 bases and J dropped 4; count of bases not matched to a gene: 5. In nucleotides, the CDR3 is TGTGCCAGCAGCCCCTACAGGGGGTACGAGCAGTACTTC. This gives the protein CASSPYRGYEQYF.

This clone was recorded once. V gene TRBV4-1 combines with J gene TRBJ1-4, with D tentatively TRBD1 (6 bases). Germline-derived CDR1 and CDR2 are MGHRA and YSYEKL. V lost 1 base, J lost 2 bases, and 17 bases lay in between. The CDR3 runs 18 residues. The CDR3 bases are TGCGCCAGCAGCCAAGGACAGGCGGTAGGACTTACTAATGAAAAACTGTTTTTT. This sequence encodes CASSQGQAVGLTNEKLFF.

This chain joins TRBV6-1 and TRBJ1-6, with TRBD1 as a possible D gene (5 bases). Germline loops: CDR1 MNHNS, CDR2 SASEGT. This CDR3 spans 15 amino acids. Trimming cost V 2 bases and J 8 bases, with 13 bases left between them. CDR3 sequence (DNA): TGTGCCAGCAGTGAACAGGGAGGGTCATATTCACCCCTCCACTTT. Translated, it gives CASSEQGGSYSPLHF.

This rearrangement joins TRBV19 to TRBJ2-1; 7 bases match TRBD2. Germline V gene data show CDR1 as LNHDA and CDR2 as SQIVND (reference sequence). V was clipped by 4 bases and J by 5 bases; unmatched bases: 2. This CDR3 comprises 13 residues. DNA for the CDR3: TGTGCCAGTAGTAGCGGGGGAAACAATGAGCAGTTCTTC. This translates into CASSSGGNNEQFF.

This chain links TRBV29-1 with TRBJ2-7; 12 bases are shared with TRBD2. The V segment lost 6 bases and the J segment 9 bases; nucleotides outside the gene matches: 9. CDR3 length: 13 residues. CDR1 and CDR2 from the germline V gene are SQVTM and ANQGSEA. The CDR3 DNA reads TGCAGCGTCCGACTAGCGGGAGACACTGGGCAGTACTTC. Translated, it gives CSVRLAGDTGQYF.

The rearrangement joins TRBV6-1 to TRBJ2-1, with D possibly being TRBD2 (6 bases). CDR1 MNHNS and CDR2 SASEGT come from the germline V gene. CDR3 length: 15 amino acids. The V end lost 2 bases, the J end lost 1 base, and 9 bases lay between the germline ends. The CDR3 DNA sequence: TGTGCCAGCAGTGAACAGACTAGTTCCTACAATGAGCAGTTCTTC. Amino acids: CASSEQTSSYNEQFF.

This rearrangement joins TRBV6-6 to TRBJ1-5; tentative D call: TRBD1 (6 bases). The germline gives CDR1 MNHNY, CDR2 SVGAGI (reference sequence). This CDR3 spans 14 amino acids. Trimming pared 2 bases from V and 7 bases from J, leaving 12 bases between. The DNA for the CDR3 is TGTGCCAGCAGTTACGGTAGGGGGGACCAGCCCCAGCATTTT. It codes for CASSYGRGDQPQHF.